These 2 T cell receptor beta chains originate from one sample sequenced in a study of cytomegalovirus exposure and HLA in healthy donors. The PCR had 60 Vbeta and 13 Jbeta primers. Data came from immunoSEQ multiplex PCR; TCRdb stores just in-frame clones and leaves some out. The repertoire holds about 110,000 clones, with about two thirds as singletons. Sequencing used PBMCs. The source of these receptors is a boy between 10 and 17 years old in good health and CMV-seronegative.

V usage is TRBV2 and J usage is TRBJ2-1; 9 positions agree with TRBD2. This CDR3 has 15 residues. V gave up 8 bases and J gave up 1 base; unmatched junction bases: 6. Per germline, CDR1 SNHLY and CDR2 FYNNEI. CDR3 protein: CASCPSGESYNEQFF. Written as DNA, the CDR3 is TGTGCCAGCTGCCCTAGCGGGGAGTCCTACAATGAGCAGTTCTTC.

The rearrangement joins TRBV19 to TRBJ1-1; D gene uncertain. The V end lost 3 bases, the J end lost 0 bases, and 11 bases lay between the germline ends. CDR3 length: 15 residues. Germline CDR1 reads LNHDA; CDR2 reads SQIVND (reference sequence). The CDR3 DNA is TGTGCCAGTAGTATCGCCGGGAGGATGAACACTGAAGCTTTCTTT. The encoded protein is CASSIAGRMNTEAFF.